A few counts support the clone carrying this T cell receptor beta chain. The target antigen is unknown. The V gene's germline CDR1 is DFQATT and CDR2 SNEGSKA (reference sequence). The V and J ends lost 5 bases and 6 bases respectively, with 16 bases between them. The CDR3 length is 13 residues. TCRdb fed the 5' RACE reads into MiXCR, producing one record per CDR3 protein. The data contain 200,000 to 300,000 distinct CDR3 sequences, under 12% of them seen just once; the ten biggest clones take up about 2.8%. The data stem from a study of CD8 T cells in ankylosing spondylitis. Study-wide results and limits: Significant enrichment of disease-linked clones was reportedly seen in matched ankylosing spondylitis synovial fluid.

The sequence derives from a male donor with ankylosing spondylitis or in good health (not recorded which). This sequence joins TRBV20-1 and TRBJ1-2; D may be TRBD1 (6 bases). The sample taken for sequencing was blood, either unsorted or a sorted T cell fraction (not recorded which). This CDR3 reads CSAQRGRGHGYTF. The CDR3 DNA is TGCAGTGCTCAGCGGGGCAGGGGCCATGGCTACACCTTC.